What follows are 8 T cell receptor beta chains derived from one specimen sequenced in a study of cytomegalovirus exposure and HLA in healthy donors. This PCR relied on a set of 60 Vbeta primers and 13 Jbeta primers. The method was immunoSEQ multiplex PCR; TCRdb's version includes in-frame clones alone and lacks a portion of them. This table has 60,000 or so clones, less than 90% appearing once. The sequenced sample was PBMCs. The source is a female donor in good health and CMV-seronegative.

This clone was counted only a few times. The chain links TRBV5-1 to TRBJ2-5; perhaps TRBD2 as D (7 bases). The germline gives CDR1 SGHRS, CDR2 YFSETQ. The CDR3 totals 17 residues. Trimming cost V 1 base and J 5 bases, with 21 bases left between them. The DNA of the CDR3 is TGCGCCAGCAGCTTGAGTGGTAGGGGGGGCTCTTGGGAGACCCAGTACTTC. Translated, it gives CASSLSGRGGSWETQYF.

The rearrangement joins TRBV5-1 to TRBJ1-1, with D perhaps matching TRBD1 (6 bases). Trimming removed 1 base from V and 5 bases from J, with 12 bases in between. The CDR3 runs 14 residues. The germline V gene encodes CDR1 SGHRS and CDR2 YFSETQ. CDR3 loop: CASSLTGRRTEAFF. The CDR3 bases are TGCGCCAGCAGCTTGACAGGGCGGCGAACTGAAGCTTTCTTT.

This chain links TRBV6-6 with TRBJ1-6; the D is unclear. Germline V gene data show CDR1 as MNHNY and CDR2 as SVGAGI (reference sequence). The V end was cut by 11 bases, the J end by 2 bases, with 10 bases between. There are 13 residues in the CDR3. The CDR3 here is CASGETYNSPLHF. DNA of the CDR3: TGTGCCTCCGGGGAAACCTATAATTCACCCCTCCACTTT.

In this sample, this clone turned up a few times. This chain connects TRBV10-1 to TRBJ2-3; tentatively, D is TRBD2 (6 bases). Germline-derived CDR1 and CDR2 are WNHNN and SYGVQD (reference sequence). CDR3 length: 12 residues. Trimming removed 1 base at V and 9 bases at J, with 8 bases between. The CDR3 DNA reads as TGCGCCAGCAGTGAGTTGGAGGGCACGCAGTATTTT. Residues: CASSELEGTQYF.

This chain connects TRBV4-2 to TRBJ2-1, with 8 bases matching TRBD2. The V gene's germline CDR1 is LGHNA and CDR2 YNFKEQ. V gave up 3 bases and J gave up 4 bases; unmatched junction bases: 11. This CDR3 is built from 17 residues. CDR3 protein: CASSQAIAGLLYNEQFF. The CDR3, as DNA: TGTGCCAGCAGCCAGGCTATAGCGGGGCTGCTGTACAATGAGCAGTTCTTC.

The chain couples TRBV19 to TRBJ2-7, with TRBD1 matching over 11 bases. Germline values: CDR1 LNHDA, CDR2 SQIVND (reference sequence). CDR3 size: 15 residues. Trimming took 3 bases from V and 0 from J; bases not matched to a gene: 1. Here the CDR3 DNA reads TGTGCCAGTAGTATCGGACAGGGGGCCTCCTACGAGCAGTACTTC. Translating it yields CASSIGQGASYEQYF.

This chain's CDR3 is CASSLPGGEYYEQYF. CDR3 DNA: TGTGCCAGCAGTTTACCAGGGGGCGAGTACTACGAGCAGTACTTC. This chain uses TRBV28 with TRBJ2-7; 8 bases are shared with TRBD1. Germline CDR1 MDHEN, CDR2 SYDVKM. The CDR3 contains 15 residues. After removal of 2 bases from V and 3 bases from J, the junction contained 6 bases not matched to a gene.

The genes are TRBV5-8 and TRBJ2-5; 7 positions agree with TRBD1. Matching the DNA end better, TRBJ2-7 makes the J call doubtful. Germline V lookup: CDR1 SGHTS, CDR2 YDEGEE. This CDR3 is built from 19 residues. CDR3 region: CASSLEAGGSLLVVDEQYF. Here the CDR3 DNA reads TGTGCCAGCAGCTTGGAGGCAGGGGGAAGCCTCCTTGTGGTCGACGAGCAGTACTTC.